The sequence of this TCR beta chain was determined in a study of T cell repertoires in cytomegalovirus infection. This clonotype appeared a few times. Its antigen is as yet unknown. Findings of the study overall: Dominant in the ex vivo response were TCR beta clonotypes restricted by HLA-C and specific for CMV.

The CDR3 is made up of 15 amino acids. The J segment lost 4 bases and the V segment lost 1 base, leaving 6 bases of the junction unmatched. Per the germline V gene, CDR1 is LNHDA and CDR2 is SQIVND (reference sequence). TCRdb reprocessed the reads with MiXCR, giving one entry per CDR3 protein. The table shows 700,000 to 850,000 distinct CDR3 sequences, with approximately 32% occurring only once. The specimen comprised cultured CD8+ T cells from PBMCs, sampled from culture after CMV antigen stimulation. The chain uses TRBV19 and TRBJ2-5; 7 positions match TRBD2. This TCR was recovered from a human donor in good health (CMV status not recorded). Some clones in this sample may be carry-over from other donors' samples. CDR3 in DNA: TGTGCCAGTAGTATAGGTGGCGGGGGATCAGAGACCCAGTACTTC. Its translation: CASSIGGGGSETQYF. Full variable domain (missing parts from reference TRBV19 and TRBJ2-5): DGGITQSPKYLFRKEGQNVTLSCEQNLNHDAMYWYRQDPGQGLRLIYYSQIVNDFQKGDIAEGYSVSREKKESFPLTVTSAQKNPTAFYLCASSIGGGGSETQYFGPGTRLLVL.